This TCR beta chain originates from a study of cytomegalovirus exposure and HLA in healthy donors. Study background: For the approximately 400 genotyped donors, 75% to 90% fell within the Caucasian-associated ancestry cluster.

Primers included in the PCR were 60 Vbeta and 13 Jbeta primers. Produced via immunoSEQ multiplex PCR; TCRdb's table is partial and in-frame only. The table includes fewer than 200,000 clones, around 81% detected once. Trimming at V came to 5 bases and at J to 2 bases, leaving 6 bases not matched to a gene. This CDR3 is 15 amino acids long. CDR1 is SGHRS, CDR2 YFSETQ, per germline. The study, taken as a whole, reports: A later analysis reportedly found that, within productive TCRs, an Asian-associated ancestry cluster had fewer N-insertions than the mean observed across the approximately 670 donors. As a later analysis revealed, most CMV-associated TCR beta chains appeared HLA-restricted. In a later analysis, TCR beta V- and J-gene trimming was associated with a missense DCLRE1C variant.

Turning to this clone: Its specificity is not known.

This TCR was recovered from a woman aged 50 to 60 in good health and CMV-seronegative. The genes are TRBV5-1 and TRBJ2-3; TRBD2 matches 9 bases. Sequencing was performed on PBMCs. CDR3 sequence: CASRRIAGATDTQYF. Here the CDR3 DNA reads TGCGCCAGCAGAAGGATAGCGGGAGCCACAGATACGCAGTATTTT.